This entry lists 25 T cell receptor beta chains sequenced from one sample in a study of blood T cell repertoires in COVID-19. Some clones are missing from TCRdb's copy, which holds only in-frame ones; the method was immunoSEQ multiplex PCR. This sample yields about 210,000 clones, of which around 80% are seen a single time; more than 7% belongs to the top ten. The sample was peripheral blood. These TCRs come from a woman between 70 and 85 years old with acute or convalescent COVID-19.

The chain is built from TRBV5-1 and TRBJ2-3, with a possible D match to TRBD1 (6 bases). The CDR3 covers 14 residues. The germline V and J ends were trimmed by 3 bases and 2 bases, with 10 bases remaining between them. CDR1 is SGHRS and CDR2 is YFSETQ in the germline V gene. The CDR3 here is CASSSGQSTDTQYF. The CDR3 DNA reads as TGCGCCAGCAGCTCTGGACAGTCCACAGATACGCAGTATTTT.

J is TRBJ2-1 and V is TRBV2; D perhaps matches TRBD1 (6 bases). This CDR3 has 14 residues. Germline values: CDR1 SNHLY, CDR2 FYNNEI. Trimming cost V 6 bases and J 9 bases, with 18 bases left between them. The chain's CDR3 is CASSPDRYGGEQFF. The CDR3 coding sequence is TGTGCCAGCAGCCCTGACAGGTATGGGGGTGAGCAGTTCTTC.

The J gene is TRBJ2-3, the V gene TRBV5-4; D perhaps matches TRBD2 (6 bases). CDR1 and CDR2 from the germline V gene are SGHNT and YYREEE (reference sequence). Deletions cut 0 bases from V and 1 base from J, with 18 bases between. The CDR3 length is 18 residues. The CDR3 bases are TGTGCCAGCAGCTTGGAAGGGATGCCGGGGGTTGGCACAGATACGCAGTATTTT. Translating it yields CASSLEGMPGVGTDTQYF.

The chain recombines TRBV6-5 with TRBJ2-1; 9 positions agree with TRBD2. V trimming: 2 bases; J trimming: 4 bases; junction bases outside the gene matches: 6. The germline V gene has CDR1 MNHEY and CDR2 SVGAGI. CDR3 size: 16 residues. The DNA for the CDR3 is TGTGCCAGCAGTTACCGCCGCGGGGGGGGGTACAATGAGCAGTTCTTC. Amino acids: CASSYRRGGGYNEQFF.

The chain combines TRBV5-1 with TRBJ2-3, with D perhaps TRBD1 (5 bases). There are 13 residues in the CDR3. V was cut by 5 bases and J by 14 bases, with 21 bases left in between. Per the germline V gene, CDR1 is SGHRS and CDR2 is YFSETQ. The CDR3 sequence is CASSYTGSSLAYF. The CDR3 nucleotides are TGCGCCAGCAGTTATACAGGATCAAGCTTAGCGTATTTT.

CDR3 nucleotides: TGTGCCAGCAGCCTACGACCGGGGAGCACAGATACGCAGTATTTT. This encodes CASSLRPGSTDTQYF. The gene calls are TRBV7-2 and TRBJ2-3; D is possibly TRBD2 (5 bases). The germline CDR1 and CDR2 sequences are SGHTA and FQGNSA. The CDR3 contains 15 residues. The ends were cut back, 5 bases at V and 0 bases at J, with 12 bases in the middle.

CDR3 in amino acids: CASSYSITGGEDEQFF. The CDR3 DNA sequence: TGTGCCAGCAGTTACTCGATAACAGGGGGCGAAGATGAGCAGTTCTTC. The chain links TRBV6-5 to TRBJ2-1, with TRBD1 matching over 9 bases. This CDR3 contains 16 residues. Germline loops: CDR1 MNHEY, CDR2 SVGAGI. With 0 bases clipped from V and 8 bases from J, the junction kept 8 bases outside the gene matches.

The CDR3 spells CAISEPDTRGAQYF. CDR3 coding DNA: TGTGCCATCAGTGAACCGGACACCCGGGGGGCCCAGTACTTC. The V and J genes are TRBV10-3 and TRBJ2-5; 7 nucleotides agree with TRBD2. CDR1 ENHRY and CDR2 SYGVKD come from the germline V gene. The ends lost 3 bases at V and 9 bases at J; junction bases unmatched: 10. CDR3 size: 14 residues.

A few counts support this clone. This rearrangement joins TRBV9 to TRBJ2-3; D is undetermined. Per the germline V gene, CDR1 is SGDLS and CDR2 is YYNGEE. This CDR3 comprises 18 residues. V lost 3 bases and J 1 base, leaving 21 bases between the germline ends. In DNA form, the CDR3 reads TGTGCCAGCAGCGCATCCCTCGGCCCTGGGCAGGGCACAGATACGCAGTATTTT. This sequence encodes CASSASLGPGQGTDTQYF.

J is TRBJ1-1 and V is TRBV15; TRBD1 aligns across 8 bases. This CDR3 is 14 amino acids long. V dropped 0 bases and J dropped 8; count of bases not matched to a gene: 5. The germline V gene has CDR1 LNHNV and CDR2 YYDKDF (reference sequence). CDR3 protein: CATSREYGTGEAFF. The CDR3 nucleotides are TGTGCCACCAGCAGAGAGTACGGGACAGGAGAAGCTTTCTTT. The whole variable domain, filled in from reference TRBV15 and TRBJ1-1, reads DAMVIQNPRYQVTQFGKPVTLSCSQTLNHNVMYWYQQKSSQAPKLLFHYYDKDFNNEADTPDNFQSRRPNTSFCFLDIRSPGLGDTAMYLCATSREYGTGEAFFGQGTRLTVV.

The V and J genes are TRBV5-1 and TRBJ2-2, with TRBD1 matching over 8 bases. The CDR3 has 16 residues. The germline CDR1 and CDR2 sequences are SGHRS and YFSETQ. With 2 bases clipped from V and 2 bases from J, the junction kept 5 bases outside the gene matches. CDR3 protein: CASSLRTGRNTGELFF. In DNA, the CDR3 is TGCGCCAGCAGCTTAAGGACAGGGAGAAACACCGGGGAGCTGTTTTTT.

The rearrangement uses TRBV19 and TRBJ2-1; 8 nucleotides line up with TRBD2. J gave up 9 bases and V 2 bases, and 9 bases lay outside the gene matches. Germline V gene lookup returns CDR1 LNHDA and CDR2 SQIVND (reference sequence). The CDR3 is 15 amino acids. This CDR3 reads CASSIMTSVGSEQFF. The CDR3 bases are TGTGCCAGTAGTATAATGACTAGCGTGGGGTCTGAGCAGTTCTTC.

The chain couples TRBV5-1 to TRBJ2-2; a weak D match, TRBD1 (5 bases). This CDR3 contains 17 residues. V was trimmed by 0 bases and J by 2 bases, leaving 14 bases between them. The germline V gene has CDR1 SGHRS and CDR2 YFSETQ. The CDR3 here is CASSLVQGMQNTGELFF. The CDR3 DNA follows: TGCGCCAGCAGCTTGGTTCAGGGAATGCAAAACACCGGGGAGCTGTTTTTT.

This sequence joins TRBV7-2 and TRBJ2-3, with 9 nucleotides matching TRBD1. The CDR3 consists of 15 residues. Unmatched junction bases numbered 8, after V lost 6 bases and J lost 4 bases. Germline lookup yields CDR1 SGHTA and CDR2 FQGNSA. CDR3 sequence (DNA): TGTGCCAGCAGTCGAACAGGGGGCTCGGCAGATACGCAGTATTTT. This sequence encodes CASSRTGGSADTQYF.

The rearrangement uses TRBV5-6 and TRBJ1-5, with D possibly being TRBD1 (6 bases). Per germline, CDR1 SGHDT and CDR2 YYEEEE. The CDR3 sequence is 14 residues long. Trimming shortened V by 2 bases and J by 3 bases, and 9 bases separated the two germline ends. CDR3 DNA sequence: TGTGCCAGCAGCTTCGGACAGACCAATCAGCCCCAGCATTTT. It yields the protein CASSFGQTNQPQHF. Full variable domain (remainder filled in from reference TRBV5-6 and TRBJ1-5): DAGVTQSPTHLIKTRGQQVTLRCSPKSGHDTVSWYQQALGQGPQFIFQYYEEEERQRGNFPDRFSGHQFPNYSSELNVNALLLGDSALYLCASSFGQTNQPQHFGDGTRLSIL.

The chain combines TRBV5-4 with TRBJ1-4; the D is unclear. Germline CDR1 reads SGHNT; CDR2 reads YYREEE (reference sequence). The V end was cut by 3 bases, the J end by 8 bases, with 8 bases between. This CDR3 spans 12 amino acids. The CDR3 here is CASSSGREKLFF. The CDR3 coding sequence is TGTGCCAGCAGCTCCGGGAGGGAAAAACTGTTTTTT.

The genes are TRBV5-6 and TRBJ1-5; tentative D call: TRBD1 (5 bases). Trimming left V 4 bases short and J 2 bases short, with 13 bases between. Germline CDR1 reads SGHDT; CDR2 reads YYEEEE. The CDR3 extends over 15 amino acids. The CDR3 reads CASSPVGQRNQPQHF. CDR3 coding DNA: TGTGCCAGCAGCCCGGTGGGGCAGCGCAATCAGCCCCAGCATTTT.

The J gene is TRBJ2-1, the V gene TRBV4-1; TRBD1 might be the D (5 bases). Germline V CDR1 and CDR2: MGHRA, YSYEKL. The CDR3 contains 17 residues. With 6 bases removed from V and 0 bases from J, the gap between germline ends came to 18 bases. CDR3: CASRKEPQGSSYNEQFF. Here the CDR3 DNA reads TGCGCCAGCAGAAAGGAACCTCAGGGAAGCTCCTACAATGAGCAGTTCTTC.

The gene calls are TRBV24-1 and TRBJ1-5, with D hard to call. V shed 2 bases and J shed 7 bases, with 5 bases lying between them. CDR3 length: 12 residues. The germline gives CDR1 KGHDR, CDR2 SFDVKD. The CDR3 region is CATSDSTQPQHF. The CDR3 nucleotides read TGTGCCACCAGTGATTCTACCCAGCCCCAGCATTTT.

The chain recombines TRBV7-3 with TRBJ1-6, with no clear D. Germline-derived CDR1 and CDR2 are SGHTA and FQGTGA. The CDR3 has 13 amino acids. V lost 2 bases and J 10 bases, leaving 9 bases between the germline ends. CDR3 loop: CASSLDEKSPLHF. CDR3 bases: TGTGCCAGCAGCTTAGATGAGAAATCACCCCTCCACTTT.

There are a few counts of this clone. The chain recombines TRBV12-3 or TRBV12-4 with TRBJ2-1; 12 bases line up with TRBD2. This CDR3 has 13 residues. Unmatched junction bases numbered 4, after V lost 7 bases and J lost 9 bases. The DNA of the CDR3 is TGTGCCAGCATCCCGGGACTAGCGGGTGAGCAGTTCTTC. As protein: CASIPGLAGEQFF.

This clone has a single count. The chain recombines TRBV6-1 with TRBJ2-5; the D gene is possibly TRBD2 (7 bases). Between the trimmed V and J ends, which lost 3 bases and 5 bases, there was a span of 16 bases. Germline V gene data show CDR1 as MNHNS and CDR2 as SASEGT. The CDR3 runs 15 residues. DNA of the CDR3: TGTGCCAGCAGTGACGGCCATCGGGGGGCGGAGACCCAGTACTTC. This sequence encodes CASSDGHRGAETQYF.

The J gene is TRBJ2-3, the V gene TRBV5-8; D is unresolved. The CDR3 covers 15 residues. The V gene's germline CDR1 is SGHTS and CDR2 YDEGEE. Trimming left V 1 base short and J 2 bases short, with 11 bases between. The CDR3 spells CASSLIRVHTDTQYF. The DNA for the CDR3 is TGTGCCAGCAGCTTGATTCGAGTGCACACAGATACGCAGTATTTT.

This chain uses TRBV7-2 with TRBJ1-5, with a tentative D call TRBD1 (5 bases). The CDR3 spans 14 residues. The V end was cut by 1 base, the J end by 7 bases, with 11 bases between. Germline CDR1 is SGHTA and CDR2 is FQGNSA. CDR3 amino acids: CASSLEGVGQPQHF. CDR3 in DNA: TGTGCCAGCAGCTTAGAAGGGGTGGGACAGCCCCAGCATTTT.

The V call is TRBV9, the J call TRBJ1-2; 7 bases fit TRBD1. Germline CDR1 is SGDLS and CDR2 is YYNGEE. The V and J ends lost 0 bases and 4 bases, in that order; junction bases with no gene match: 9. The CDR3 contains 16 residues. The DNA for the CDR3 is TGTGCCAGCAGCGTAGGGAGACAGGGTGGTAGCTATGGCTACACCTTC. It codes for CASSVGRQGGSYGYTF.